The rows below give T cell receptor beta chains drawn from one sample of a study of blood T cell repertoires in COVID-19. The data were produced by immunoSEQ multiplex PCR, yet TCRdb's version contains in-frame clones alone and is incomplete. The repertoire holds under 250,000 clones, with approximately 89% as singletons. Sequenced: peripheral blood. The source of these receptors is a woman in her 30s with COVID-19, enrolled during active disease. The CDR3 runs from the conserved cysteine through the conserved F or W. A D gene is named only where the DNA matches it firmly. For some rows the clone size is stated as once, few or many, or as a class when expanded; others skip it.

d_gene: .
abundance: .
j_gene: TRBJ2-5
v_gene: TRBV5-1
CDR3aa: CASSYRGRAQETQYF
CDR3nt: TGCGCCAGCAGCTACAGGGGGAGGGCCCAAGAGACCCAGTACTTC

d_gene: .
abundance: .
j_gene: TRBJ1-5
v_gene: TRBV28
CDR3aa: CASSLGGLGNQPQHF
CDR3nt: TGTGCCAGCAGTTTGGGGGGTTTGGGCAATCAGCCCCAGCATTTT

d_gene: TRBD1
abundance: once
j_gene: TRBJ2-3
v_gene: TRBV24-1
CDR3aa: CATSGHRGSTDTQYF
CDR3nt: TGTGCCACCAGTGGACACAGGGGATCCACAGATACGCAGTATTTT

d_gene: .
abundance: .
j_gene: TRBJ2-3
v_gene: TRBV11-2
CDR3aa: CASSPSGTDTQYF
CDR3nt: TGTGCCAGCAGCCCCTCTGGCACAGATACGCAGTATTTT

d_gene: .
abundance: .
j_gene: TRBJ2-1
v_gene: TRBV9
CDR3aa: CASSYHPGQGPFSYNEQFF
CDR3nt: TGTGCCAGCAGTTACCACCCGGGACAAGGGCCCTTCTCCTACAATGAGCAGTTCTTC

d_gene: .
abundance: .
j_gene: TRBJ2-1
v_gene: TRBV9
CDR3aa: CASSVEDLVSYNEQFF
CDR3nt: TGTGCCAGCAGCGTAGAGGACTTAGTCTCCTACAATGAGCAGTTCTTC

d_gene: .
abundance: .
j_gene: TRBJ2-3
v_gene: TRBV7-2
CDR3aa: CASSFSPTDTQYF
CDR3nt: TGTGCCAGCAGCTTCTCCCCCACAGATACGCAGTATTTT

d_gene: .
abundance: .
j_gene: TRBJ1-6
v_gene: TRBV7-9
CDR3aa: CASSLGGTDTPLHF
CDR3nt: TGTGCCAGCAGCCTGGGGGGGACGGATACACCCCTCCACTTT

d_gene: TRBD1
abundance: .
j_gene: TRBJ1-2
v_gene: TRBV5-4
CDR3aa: CASSLTGVNGYTF
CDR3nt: TGTGCCAGCAGCTTGACAGGGGTTAATGGCTACACCTTC

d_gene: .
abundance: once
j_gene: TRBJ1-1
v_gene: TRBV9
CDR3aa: CASSVGLGTYTEAFF
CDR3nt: TGTGCCAGCAGCGTAGGGTTGGGGACTTACACTGAAGCTTTCTTT

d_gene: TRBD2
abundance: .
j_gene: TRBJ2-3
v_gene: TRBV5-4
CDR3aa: CASRPYGGAADTQYF
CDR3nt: TGTGCCAGCAGGCCATACGGGGGGGCCGCAGATACGCAGTATTTT

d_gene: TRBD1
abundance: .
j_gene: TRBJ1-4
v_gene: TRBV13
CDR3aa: CASSLGTGNEKLFF
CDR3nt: TGTGCCAGCAGCCTGGGGACAGGCAATGAAAAACTGTTTTTT

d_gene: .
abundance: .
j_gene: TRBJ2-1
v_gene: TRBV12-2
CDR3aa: CASRLEKIVDLPEQFF
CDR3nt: TGTGCAAGTCGCTTAGAGAAAATCGTAGATTTGCCAGAGCAGTTCTTC

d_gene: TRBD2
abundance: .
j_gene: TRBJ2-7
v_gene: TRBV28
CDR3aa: CASSHMAGGRYEQYF
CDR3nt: TGTGCCAGCAGTCATATGGCGGGGGGCCGCTACGAGCAGTACTTC

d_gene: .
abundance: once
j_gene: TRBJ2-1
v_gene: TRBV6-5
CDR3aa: CASSYSDRGSNEQFF
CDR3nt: TGTGCCAGCAGTTACTCGGACCGCGGGTCCAATGAGCAGTTCTTC

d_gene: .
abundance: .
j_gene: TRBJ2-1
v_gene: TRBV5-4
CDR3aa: CASSPLLRGKYNEQFF
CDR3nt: TGTGCCAGCAGCCCCCTCCTGCGGGGAAAATACAATGAGCAGTTCTTC

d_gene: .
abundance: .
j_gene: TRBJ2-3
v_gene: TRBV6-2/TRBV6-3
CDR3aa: CASSYSIPGPGDTQYF
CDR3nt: TGTGCCAGCAGTTACTCAATCCCAGGGCCAGGGGATACGCAGTATTTT

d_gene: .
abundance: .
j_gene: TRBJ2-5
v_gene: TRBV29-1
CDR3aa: CSVEEGFLGEDQYF
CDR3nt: TGCAGCGTTGAGGAGGGCTTCCTGGGTGAAGACCAGTACTTC

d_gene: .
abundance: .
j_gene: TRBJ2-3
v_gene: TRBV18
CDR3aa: CASSGGLTDTQYF
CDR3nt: TGTGCCAGCTCCGGGGGGCTCACAGATACGCAGTATTTT

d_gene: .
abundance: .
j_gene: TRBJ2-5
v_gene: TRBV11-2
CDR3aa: CASRYQDSAQETQYF
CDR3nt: TGTGCCAGCAGATATCAAGACAGTGCTCAAGAGACCCAGTACTTC

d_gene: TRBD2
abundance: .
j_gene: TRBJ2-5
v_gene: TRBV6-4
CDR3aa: CASSESAGTGETQYF
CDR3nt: TGTGCCAGCAGTGAATCAGCGGGGACCGGGGAGACCCAGTACTTC

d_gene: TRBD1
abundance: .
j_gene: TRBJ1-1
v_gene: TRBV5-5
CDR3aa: CASSPITGTGVTEAFF
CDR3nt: TGTGCCAGCAGCCCCATAACCGGGACAGGGGTCACTGAAGCTTTCTTT

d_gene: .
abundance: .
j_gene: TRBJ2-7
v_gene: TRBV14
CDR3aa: CASSPGFLSYEQYF
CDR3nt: TGTGCCAGCAGCCCAGGGTTTCTCTCCTACGAGCAGTACTTC

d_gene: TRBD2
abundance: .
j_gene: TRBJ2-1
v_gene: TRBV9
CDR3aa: CASSLGLAAYNEQFF
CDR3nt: TGTGCCAGCAGCCTGGGACTAGCGGCCTACAATGAGCAGTTCTTC

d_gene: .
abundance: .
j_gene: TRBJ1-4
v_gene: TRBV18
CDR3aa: CASSRENRATNEKLFF
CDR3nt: TGTGCCAGCTCGCGGGAGAACCGGGCGACTAATGAAAAACTGTTTTTT

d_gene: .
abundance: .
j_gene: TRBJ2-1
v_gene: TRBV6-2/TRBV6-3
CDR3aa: CASSNTRRGNEQFF
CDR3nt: TGTGCCAGCAGCAATACCCGACGCGGCAATGAGCAGTTCTTC

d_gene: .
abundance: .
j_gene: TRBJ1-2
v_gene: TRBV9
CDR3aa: CASSVWADSYGYTF
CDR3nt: TGTGCCAGCAGCGTATGGGCGGACAGCTATGGCTACACCTTC

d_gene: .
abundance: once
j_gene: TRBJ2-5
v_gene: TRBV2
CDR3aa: CASSLQETQYF
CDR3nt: TGTGCCAGCAGCTTACAAGAGACCCAGTACTTC

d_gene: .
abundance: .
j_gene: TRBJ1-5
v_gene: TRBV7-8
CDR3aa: CASSLAGMSNQPQHF
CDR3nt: TGTGCCAGCAGCCTCGCCGGGATGAGCAATCAGCCCCAGCATTTT

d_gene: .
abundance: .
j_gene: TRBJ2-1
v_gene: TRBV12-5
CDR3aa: CASGKRLASYNEQFF
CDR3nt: TGTGCTAGTGGCAAAAGGCTAGCGTCATACAATGAGCAGTTCTTC

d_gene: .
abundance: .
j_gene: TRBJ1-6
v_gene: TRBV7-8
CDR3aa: CASSLDRVDYSPLHF
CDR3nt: TGTGCCAGCAGCTTAGACAGGGTTGATTATTCACCCCTCCACTTT

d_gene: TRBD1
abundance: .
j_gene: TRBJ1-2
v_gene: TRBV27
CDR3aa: CASSRRTGGFYGYTF
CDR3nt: TGTGCCAGCAGCCGAAGGACAGGGGGTTTCTATGGCTACACCTTC

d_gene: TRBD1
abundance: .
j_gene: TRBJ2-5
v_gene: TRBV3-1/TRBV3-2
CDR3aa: CASRRGQGRETQYF
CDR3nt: TGTGCCAGCAGACGAGGACAGGGCCGCGAGACCCAGTACTTC

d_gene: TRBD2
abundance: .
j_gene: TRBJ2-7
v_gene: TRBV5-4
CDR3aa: CASSPRPAGGHEQYF
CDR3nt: TGTGCCAGCAGCCCCCGGCCGGCGGGGGGGCACGAGCAGTACTTC

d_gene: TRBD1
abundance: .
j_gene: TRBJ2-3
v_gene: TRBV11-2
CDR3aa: CASTLGTGWADTQYF
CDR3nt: TGTGCCAGCACTCTTGGGACAGGGTGGGCAGATACGCAGTATTTT

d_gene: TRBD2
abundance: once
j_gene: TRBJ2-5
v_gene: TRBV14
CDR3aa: CASSQESSGRVAQYF
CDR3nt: TGTGCCAGCAGCCAAGAGTCTAGCGGGAGGGTAGCCCAGTACTTC

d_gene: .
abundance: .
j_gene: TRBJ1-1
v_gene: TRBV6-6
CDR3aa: CASSLRTNTEAFF
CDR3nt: TGTGCCAGCAGCCTCCGGACAAACACTGAAGCTTTCTTT

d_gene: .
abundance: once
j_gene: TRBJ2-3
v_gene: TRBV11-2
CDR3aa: CASSLLVGTDTQYF
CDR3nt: TGTGCCAGCAGCTTACTAGTGGGCACAGATACGCAGTATTTT

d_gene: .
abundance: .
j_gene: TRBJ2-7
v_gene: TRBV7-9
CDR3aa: CASSLTSGADEQYF
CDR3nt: TGTGCCAGCAGCTTAACTTCAGGGGCTGACGAGCAGTACTTC

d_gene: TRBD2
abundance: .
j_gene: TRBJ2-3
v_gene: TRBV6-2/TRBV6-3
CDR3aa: CASSLGLAESDTQYF
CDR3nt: TGTGCCAGCAGTCTAGGACTAGCGGAATCAGATACGCAGTATTTT